The text below deals with one TCR beta chain. As processed by the authors: Estimation of nucleated cell counts was performed using reference gene primer amplification. TCRdb's copy holds only in-frame clones and misses some; the assay was immunoSEQ multiplex PCR. The D gene and trimming were derived from the DNA, and the V and J assignments and clone size from that table. The sample lists roughly 140,000 clones, about 84% occurring once. The CDR3 spans 17 residues. V was trimmed by 4 bases and J by 3 bases, leaving 19 bases between them. Germline V lookup: CDR1 SGHAT, CDR2 FQNNGV. This entry comes from a study of blood T cell repertoires in COVID-19. Study-level information: Italy, Spain and the United States were the sources of the convalescent and acute COVID-19 samples.

Study members were between about 18 and 95 years old and lived in over 20 US regions. Within 2 weeks of study entry, exposed participants had contacted a PCR-confirmed or clinician-diagnosed COVID-19 case. Sequencing was done on a sample of PBMCs or T cells enriched from blood (not recorded which). The chain couples TRBV11-2 to TRBJ2-4; D not certain. The receptor was isolated from a woman aged 18-35 years who had been exposed to COVID-19. The CDR3 DNA reads as TGTGCCAGCAGCTCAAGATGGGCGCCCCTTGACAAAAACATTCAGTACTTC. Translating gives CASSSRWAPLDKNIQYF. The variable domain in full, completed from reference TRBV11-2 and TRBJ2-4, reads EAGVAQSPRYKIIEKRQSVAFWCNPISGHATLYWYQQILGQGPKLLIQFQNNGVVDDSQLPKDRFSAERLKGVDSTLKIQPAKLEDSAVYLCASSSRWAPLDKNIQYFGAGTRLSVL.